This T cell receptor beta chain came from a study of cytomegalovirus exposure and HLA in healthy donors. The PCR was carried out with 60 Vbeta primers and 13 Jbeta primers. Using immunoSEQ multiplex PCR, the repertoire was profiled, and TCRdb retains in-frame clones only, with some absent. The repertoire holds fewer than 200,000 clones, around 63% seen once, with roughly 4.4% in the top ten. V gave up 3 bases and J gave up 0 bases; unmatched junction bases: 13. CDR3 length: 18 residues. Germline loops: CDR1 SEHNR, CDR2 FQNEAQ (reference sequence). The chain combines TRBV7-9 with TRBJ2-7; 8 bases align to TRBD2. Sequences were obtained from PBMCs. The TCR originated in a young woman in good health and CMV-seropositive. The CDR3 region has the DNA TGTGCCAGCAGCTTTCGGGACTGGCGGGAGGCGAGCTCCTACGAGCAGTACTTC. This sequence encodes CASSFRDWREASSYEQYF.